This T cell receptor beta chain was captured by sequencing in a study of OX40 agonist ivuxolimab in advanced cancers. Across the study: Dose-escalation patients' cancers were hepatocellular carcinoma, melanoma, renal cell or head and neck cancer. Partial responses were seen in three patients, one with hepatocellular carcinoma and two with cutaneous melanoma. Study conclusions and caveats: Average numbers of expanded clones were greater in CD8+ T cells than in CD4+.

Systemic immunosuppression or autoimmune disease history was grounds to exclude patients. This clone was seen a handful of times. Its antigen is unknown. Clones were sequenced by immunoSEQ multiplex PCR, and TCRdb holds only the in-frame ones, with some missing. The sample has roughly 70,000 clones, about 85% seen once. Germline V gives CDR1 MNHNY, CDR2 SVGAGI (reference sequence). The CDR3 covers 16 residues. V shed 2 bases and J 4 bases; nucleotides not matched to a gene: 6. Sequences were derived from CD4+ or CD8+ T cells sorted from blood, sampled in a trial of the OX40 agonist ivuxolimab. The source of this sequence is an adult with an advanced solid tumor such as melanoma, head and neck, liver or kidney cancer. The chain employs TRBV6-6 and TRBJ1-5; 9 nucleotides line up with TRBD1. CDR3 sequence: CASSYSTGGLNQPQHF. The CDR3 DNA follows: TGTGCCAGCAGTTACAGTACAGGGGGCTTGAATCAGCCCCAGCATTTT.